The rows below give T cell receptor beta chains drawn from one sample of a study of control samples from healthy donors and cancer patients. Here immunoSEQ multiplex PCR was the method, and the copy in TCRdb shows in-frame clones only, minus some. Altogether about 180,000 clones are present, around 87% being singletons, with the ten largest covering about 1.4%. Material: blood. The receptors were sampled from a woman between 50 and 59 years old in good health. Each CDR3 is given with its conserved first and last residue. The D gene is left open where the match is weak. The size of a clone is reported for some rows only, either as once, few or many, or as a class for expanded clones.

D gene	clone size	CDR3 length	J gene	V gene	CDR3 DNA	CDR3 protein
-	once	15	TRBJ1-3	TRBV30	TGTGCCTGGAGTGTACCTGGACGCACTGGAAACACCATATATTTT	CAWSVPGRTGNTIYF
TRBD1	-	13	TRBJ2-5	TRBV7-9	TGTGCCAGCAGAAGACAGGGTTGGGAGACCCAGTACTTC	CASRRQGWETQYF
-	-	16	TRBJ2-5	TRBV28	TGTGCCAGCACCCTAAACGCCCGGCCGTCCCACGAGACCCAGTACTTC	CASTLNARPSHETQYF
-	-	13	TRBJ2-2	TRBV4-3	TGCGCCAGCAGCCAAGATTTGACCGGGGAGCTGTTTTTT	CASSQDLTGELFF
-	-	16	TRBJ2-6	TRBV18	TGTGCCAGCTCGGTACGGGGCTCCTCTGGGGCCAACGTCCTGACTTTC	CASSVRGSSGANVLTF
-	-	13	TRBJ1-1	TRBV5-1	TGCGCCAGCAGCTTGACAGGGAACACTGAAGCTTTCTTT	CASSLTGNTEAFF
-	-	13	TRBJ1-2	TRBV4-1	TGCGCCAGCAGCCAAATCCGGGGCTATGGCTACACCTTC	CASSQIRGYGYTF
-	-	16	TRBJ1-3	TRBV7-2	TGTGCCAGCAGCTGGACCTACGGAAACTCTGGAAACACCATATATTTT	CASSWTYGNSGNTIYF
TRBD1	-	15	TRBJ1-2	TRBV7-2	TGTGCCAGCAGCTTAGAGGGACAGGGTGCCTATGGCTACACCTTC	CASSLEGQGAYGYTF
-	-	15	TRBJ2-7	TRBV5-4	TGTGCCAGCAGCTGGGGCCCTATTAACTCCTACGAGCAGTACTTC	CASSWGPINSYEQYF
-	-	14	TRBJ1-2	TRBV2	TGTGCCAGCTCCGAAAGGAGGACAGTCTCTGGCTACACCTTC	CASSERRTVSGYTF
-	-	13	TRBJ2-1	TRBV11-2	TGTGCCAGCAGCATACTAGAACCCTATGAGCAGTTCTTC	CASSILEPYEQFF
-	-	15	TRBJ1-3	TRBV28	TGTGCCAGCACCCGTGGGGGGTTAGCGGGAAACACCATATATTTT	CASTRGGLAGNTIYF
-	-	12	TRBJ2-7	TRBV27	TGTGCCAGCAGTTCAACTGGCTACGAGCAGTACTTC	CASSSTGYEQYF
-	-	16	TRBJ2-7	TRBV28	TGTGCCAGCAGTACCACGTCGGATAGGGGGGCCTACGAGCAGTACTTC	CASSTTSDRGAYEQYF
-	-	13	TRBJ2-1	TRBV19	TGTGCCAGTAGTGAAAGCTCCTACAATGAGCAGTTCTTC	CASSESSYNEQFF
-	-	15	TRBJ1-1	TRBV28	TGTGCCAGCCGCAAGGGAAGGGAACGGGGAACTGAAGCTTTCTTT	CASRKGRERGTEAFF
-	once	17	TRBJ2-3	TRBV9	TGTGCCAGCAGCGGAATCCCCCGGCGGGCCGGCACAGATACGCAGTATTTT	CASSGIPRRAGTDTQYF
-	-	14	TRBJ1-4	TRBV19	TGTGCCAGTAGTCAGTCGTCAACTAATGAAAAACTGTTTTTT	CASSQSSTNEKLFF
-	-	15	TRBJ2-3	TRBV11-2	TGTGCCAGCAGTCTCAATCCGGGGCAGGGAGATACGCAGTATTTT	CASSLNPGQGDTQYF
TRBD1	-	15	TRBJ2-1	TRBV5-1	TGCGCCAGCAGCTCAACAGGGGGCGGATACAATGAGCAGTTCTTC	CASSSTGGGYNEQFF
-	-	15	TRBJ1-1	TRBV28	TGTGCCAGCAGTTTTGCGACAGGTATGAACACTGAAGCTTTCTTT	CASSFATGMNTEAFF
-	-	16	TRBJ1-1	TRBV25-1	TGTGCCAGCCTACCTACGCGGACAAACCGGGGGACTGAAGCTTTCTTT	CASLPTRTNRGTEAFF
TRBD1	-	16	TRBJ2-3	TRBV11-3	TGTGCCAGCAGCCTCCGTCGACAGGGGAGCACAGATACGCAGTATTTT	CASSLRRQGSTDTQYF
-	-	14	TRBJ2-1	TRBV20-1	TGCAGTGCTAGTAACGGGAAACCCTACAATGAGCAGTTCTTC	CSASNGKPYNEQFF
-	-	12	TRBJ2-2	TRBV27	TGTGCCAGCAGTTTCCACACCGGGGAGCTGTTTTTT	CASSFHTGELFF
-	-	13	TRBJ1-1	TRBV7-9	TGTGCCAGCAGCCCTACAGGAGTCACTGAAGCTTTCTTT	CASSPTGVTEAFF
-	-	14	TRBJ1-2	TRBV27	TGTGCCAGCAGTTTATCACGTGCTAACTATGGCTACACCTTC	CASSLSRANYGYTF
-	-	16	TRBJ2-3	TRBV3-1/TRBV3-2	TGTGCCAGCAGCCAAGATCACAGGACATCCACAGATACGCAGTATTTT	CASSQDHRTSTDTQYF
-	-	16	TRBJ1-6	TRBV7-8	TGTGCCAGCAGCAATAGTCCGGAGATAAGACTTTCACCCCTCCACTTT	CASSNSPEIRLSPLHF
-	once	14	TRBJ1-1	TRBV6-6	TGTGCCAGCAATCCACTCGAGAGCACAGGCGAAGCTTTCTTT	CASNPLESTGEAFF
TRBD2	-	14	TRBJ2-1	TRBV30	TGTGCCTGGAGTTTCGATGCTAGCGGCGATGAGCAGTTCTTC	CAWSFDASGDEQFF
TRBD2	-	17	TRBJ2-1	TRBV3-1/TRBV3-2	TGTGCCACCGCCCGTGATAGCGGGGGAATCACCTACAATGAGCAGTTCTTC	CATARDSGGITYNEQFF
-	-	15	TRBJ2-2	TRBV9	TGTGCCAGCAGCGTACAGGGTTCGAACACCGGGGAGCTGTTTTTT	CASSVQGSNTGELFF
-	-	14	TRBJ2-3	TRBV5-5	TGTGCCAGCAGCTTGGCTCAGCGCACAGATACGCAGTATTTT	CASSLAQRTDTQYF
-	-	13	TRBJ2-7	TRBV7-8	TGTGCCACCTCCATCGCTAGCGACTACGAGCAGTACTTC	CATSIASDYEQYF
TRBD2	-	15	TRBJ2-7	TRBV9	TGTGCCAGCAGCGTAGTCGGGGCGGGAGCTAACGAGCAGTACTTC	CASSVVGAGANEQYF
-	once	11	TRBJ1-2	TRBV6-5	TGTGCCAGCAGACGGAACTATGGCTACACCTTC	CASRRNYGYTF
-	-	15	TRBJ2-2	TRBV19	TGTGCCACTAGTAAAGCCATCATGAACACCGGGGAGCTGTTTTTT	CATSKAIMNTGELFF
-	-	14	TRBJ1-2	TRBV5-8	TGTGCCAGCAGCTATGCAGTGGCTAACTATGGCTACACCTTC	CASSYAVANYGYTF
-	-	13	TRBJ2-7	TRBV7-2	TGTGCCAGCAGCAGTTATGGGCGCAGCGAGCAGTACTTC	CASSSYGRSEQYF
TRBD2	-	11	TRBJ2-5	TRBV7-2	TGTGCCAGCAGCTTAGGTAGCGGGGCCCACTTC	CASSLGSGAHF
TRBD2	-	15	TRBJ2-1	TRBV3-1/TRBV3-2	TGTGCCAGCAGCCAGGGGACTAGCAGATACAATGAGCAGTTCTTC	CASSQGTSRYNEQFF
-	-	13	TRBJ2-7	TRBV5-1	TGCGCCAGCAGCTTGGGGGATAACTACGAGCAGTACTTC	CASSLGDNYEQYF
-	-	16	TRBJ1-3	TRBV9	TGTGCCAGCAGCGCCCTGGACGCCAGCTCTGGAAACACCATATATTTT	CASSALDASSGNTIYF
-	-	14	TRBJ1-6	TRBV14	TGTGCCAGCACCTTAGGTTCCTATAATTCACCCCTCCACTTT	CASTLGSYNSPLHF
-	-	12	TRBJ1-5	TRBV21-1	TGTGCCAGCCCCAGAACTAATCAGCCCCAGCATTTT	CASPRTNQPQHF
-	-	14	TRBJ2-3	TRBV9	TGTGCCAGCAGCGAGACTAGGGCCACAGATACGCAGTATTTT	CASSETRATDTQYF
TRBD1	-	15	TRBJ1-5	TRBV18	TGTGCCAGCTCCGGACAGGGGGCTAGCAATCAGCCCCAGCATTTT	CASSGQGASNQPQHF
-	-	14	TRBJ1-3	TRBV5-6	TGTGCCAGCATGCTAGGGAACTCTGGAAACACCATATATTTT	CASMLGNSGNTIYF
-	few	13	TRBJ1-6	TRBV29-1	TGCAGCGCTATAGGGGAGAGCGGTTCACCCCTCCACTTT	CSAIGESGSPLHF
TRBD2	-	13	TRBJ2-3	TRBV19	TGTGCCAGTAATTGGGGGGGGACAGATACGCAGTATTTT	CASNWGGTDTQYF
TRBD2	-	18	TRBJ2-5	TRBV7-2	TGTGCCAGCAGCTTAGCGCCAACCGGGACTAGCGGTGGGTGGACCCAGTACTTC	CASSLAPTGTSGGWTQYF
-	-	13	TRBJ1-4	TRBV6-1	TGTGCCAGCAGTGAAGTTGGAGGAGGGGGACTGTTTTTT	CASSEVGGGGLFF
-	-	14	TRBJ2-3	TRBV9	TGTGCCAGCAGCCACGTGGGCGGGGCGGATACGCAGTATTTT	CASSHVGGADTQYF
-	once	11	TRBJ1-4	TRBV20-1	TGCAGTGCTCGGACAGCTGAAAAACTGTTTTTT	CSARTAEKLFF
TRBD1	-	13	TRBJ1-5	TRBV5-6	TGTGCCAGCAGGAGGGGGCTTGGTCAGCCCCAGCATTTT	CASRRGLGQPQHF
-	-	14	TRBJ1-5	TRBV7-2	TGTGCCAGCAGCTTAGTCGCAGATAATCAGCCCCAGCATTTT	CASSLVADNQPQHF
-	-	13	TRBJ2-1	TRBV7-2	TGTGCCAGCAGCTTAGAACGCCTCAATGAGCAGTTCTTC	CASSLERLNEQFF